This record covers a single TCR beta chain. Antigen: not known. Here immunoSEQ multiplex PCR was the method, and the copy in TCRdb shows in-frame clones only, minus some. The sample lists about 5,100 clones, approximately 98% seen once, with approximately 0.52% in the top ten. This entry comes from a study of naive CD8 T cells in extremely preterm neonates. General study results and limits: Preterm neonate repertoires were significantly less rich by iChao1 than others. Preterm infants showed shorter CDR3s, fewer N additions and less trimming than older groups. The authors flagged variable productive template counts in preterm samples.

Healthy children aged about 16-60 months having elective surgery, and healthy nonsmoking adults, gave blood. CDR1 is MNHEY, CDR2 SMNVEV, per germline (reference sequence). With 9 bases removed from V and 3 bases from J, the gap between germline ends came to 18 bases. The CDR3 contains 14 residues. The chain combines TRBV27 with TRBJ2-7, with a weak D call TRBD2 (5 bases). The sequence was obtained from a human donor in good health. Sequencing was carried out using naive CD8+ T cells from blood. The CDR3: CASRGPGGLYEQYF. CDR3 bases: TGTGCCAGTAGAGGTCCCGGAGGCCTCTACGAGCAGTACTTC.